These 20 T cell receptor beta chains originate from one sample sequenced in a study of neurological immune-mediated disorders. TCRdb used MiXCR to reprocess the 5' RACE reads, holding one entry per CDR3 protein. The repertoire includes around 130,000 distinct CDR3 sequences, more than 2.5% of them detected once, and 1% to 1.5% sits in the top ten. Sequencing was performed on PBMCs. The receptors were sampled from a young woman with multiple sclerosis.

This clonotype was seen repeatedly, ten times or more. This rearrangement joins TRBV6-1 to TRBJ1-2; D ambiguous. The germline CDR1 and CDR2 sequences are MNHNS and SASEGT. V lost 7 bases and J lost 8, with 23 bases in between. The CDR3 length is 15 residues. The CDR3 coding sequence is TGTGCCAGCAAATTAGACGTGGCCTCCGGTAGGGGCTACACCTTC. Translated: CASKLDVASGRGYTF.

This clonotype appeared many times. This chain connects TRBV7-9 to TRBJ1-3; 7 nucleotides match TRBD1. The germline V gene encodes CDR1 SEHNR and CDR2 FQNEAQ (reference sequence). The CDR3 is 14 residues long. With 3 bases clipped from V and 6 bases from J, the junction kept 5 bases outside the gene matches. The CDR3 loop reads CASSLGDSPNTIYF. The CDR3 DNA is TGTGCCAGCAGCTTGGGGGACAGCCCAAACACCATATATTTT. The whole variable domain, filled in from reference TRBV7-9 and TRBJ1-3, reads DTGVSQNPRHKITKRGQNVTFRCDPISEHNRLYWYRQTLGQGPEFLTYFQNEAQLEKSRLLSDRFSAERPKGSFSTLEIQRTEQGDSAMYLCASSLGDSPNTIYFGEGSWLTVV.

The chain combines TRBV30 with TRBJ1-1; tentatively, D is TRBD1 (5 bases). CDR3 size: 11 residues. Per germline, CDR1 GTSNPN and CDR2 SVGIG (reference sequence). Deletions cut 7 bases from V and 5 bases from J, with 11 bases between. Written as DNA, the CDR3 is TGTGCCTCCATTAGGGGTACTGAAGCTTTCTTT. It translates to CASIRGTEAFF.

The table lists this clonotype with many counts. The chain has TRBV7-2 and TRBJ2-3; 13 bases are shared with TRBD2. The CDR3 loop spans 16 amino acids. With V trimmed by 4 bases and J by 2 bases, 3 bases remained unmatched. From germline, CDR1 is SGHTA and CDR2 FQGNSA. The chain's CDR3 is CASSWTSGGYTDTQYF. The CDR3 DNA reads TGTGCCAGCAGCTGGACTAGCGGGGGATACACAGATACGCAGTATTTT.

The table lists this clonotype with many counts. The chain couples TRBV5-1 to TRBJ2-1; possible D gene TRBD1, 6 bases. The CDR3 loop spans 13 amino acids. Germline V gene lookup returns CDR1 SGHRS and CDR2 YFSETQ. Trimming removed 1 base at V and 9 bases at J, with 11 bases between. CDR3 sequence (DNA): TGCGCCAGCAGCTTGAACAGGGTGGGTGAGCAGTTCTTC. Protein sequence: CASSLNRVGEQFF.

Many counts were recorded for this clonotype. V gene TRBV12-3 or TRBV12-4 combines with J gene TRBJ2-5; possibly TRBD2 for D (6 bases). The CDR3 has 15 residues. V dropped 0 bases and J dropped 3 bases, with 11 bases sitting between them. The DNA for the CDR3 is TGTGCCAGCAGTTTAGCGGCTCTAGCGAAAGAGACCCAGTACTTC. It codes for CASSLAALAKETQYF.

The table lists this clonotype with many counts. The rearrangement joins TRBV4-1 to TRBJ2-3; TRBD2 matches 11 bases. CDR1 MGHRA and CDR2 YSYEKL come from the germline V gene. The CDR3 consists of 17 residues. V was clipped by 0 bases and J by 9 bases; unmatched bases: 11. The CDR3 region is CASSQEVAGLAVATQYF. The CDR3 nucleotides read TGCGCCAGCAGCCAAGAAGTAGCGGGACTAGCGGTAGCAACGCAGTATTTT.

There are many counts of this clonotype. This chain links TRBV29-1 with TRBJ2-3, with TRBD2 identical over 11 bases. Germline loops: CDR1 SQVTM, CDR2 ANQGSEA. The CDR3 spans 19 residues. V shed 7 bases and J 6 bases; nucleotides not matched to a gene: 24. The CDR3, as DNA: TGCAGCGCTGGTCCTCCGGGACTAGCGGATCCGAGAGCTCTGGATACGCAGTATTTT. This translates into CSAGPPGLADPRALDTQYF.

This clonotype was counted ten times or more. This chain joins TRBV12-3 or TRBV12-4 and TRBJ1-1; the match to TRBD1 covers 8 bases. V dropped 3 bases and J dropped 11; count of bases not matched to a gene: 2. The CDR3 is 11 amino acids. In nucleotides, the CDR3 is TGTGCCAGCAGTTTCAGGGGGCCCGCTTTCTTT. Its translation: CASSFRGPAFF.

This clonotype was seen at least ten times. The chain uses TRBV9 and TRBJ2-3, with 7 bases identical to TRBD2. The CDR3 is 15 amino acids. Per germline, CDR1 SGDLS and CDR2 YYNGEE. The V segment lost 2 bases and the J segment 4 bases; nucleotides outside the gene matches: 7. The CDR3 reads CASSVGGRAPDTQYF. Here the CDR3 DNA reads TGTGCCAGCAGCGTGGGCGGGAGAGCCCCAGATACGCAGTATTTT.

The sample holds many counts of this clonotype. This chain links TRBV20-1 with TRBJ2-1, with 14 positions matching TRBD2. Losses at the gene ends were 4 bases for V and 0 bases for J; bases not matched to a gene: 8. CDR1 is DFQATT, CDR2 SNEGSKA, per germline (reference sequence). The CDR3 is made up of 18 amino acids. The CDR3 nucleotides are TGCAGTGCTACTAAGGGACTAGCGGGAGCTCTCTCCTACAATGAGCAGTTCTTC. Protein sequence: CSATKGLAGALSYNEQFF.

This clonotype occurred many times. This chain uses TRBV7-2 with TRBJ1-2, with D maybe TRBD1 (5 bases). V lost 5 bases to trimming and J lost 2 bases, with 9 bases between them. CDR1 is SGHTA and CDR2 is FQGNSA in the germline V gene. This CDR3 contains 13 residues. The CDR3 protein is CASSPDKNYGYTF. The CDR3 region has the DNA TGTGCCAGCAGCCCGGACAAAAACTATGGCTACACCTTC.

This clonotype was counted ten times or more. The J gene is TRBJ1-5, the V gene TRBV6-1; TRBD1 is a possible D gene (6 bases). Trimming left V 7 bases short and J 6 bases short, with 13 bases between. CDR1 and CDR2 from the germline V gene are MNHNS and SASEGT. The CDR3 runs to 13 residues. The CDR3 DNA reads TGTGCCAGCATGGTCGGGGGCGGTCAGCCCCAGCATTTT. It is translated as CASMVGGGQPQHF.

This clonotype was recorded at least ten times. CDR3 amino acids: CASRDPGDTGELFF. As DNA, the CDR3 is TGCGCCAGCAGAGACCCAGGGGACACCGGGGAGCTGTTTTTT. The V and J genes are TRBV5-1 and TRBJ2-2, with D perhaps TRBD1 (6 bases). CDR1 is SGHRS and CDR2 is YFSETQ in the germline V gene. The CDR3 is 14 amino acids. Trimming removed 5 bases from V and 3 bases from J, with 11 bases in between.

The sample holds many counts of this clonotype. The V and J genes are TRBV2 and TRBJ1-4; 12 nucleotides match TRBD1. The CDR3 covers 16 residues. The germline CDR1 and CDR2 sequences are SNHLY and FYNNEI. The J segment lost 8 bases and the V segment lost 4 bases, leaving 8 bases of the junction unmatched. CDR3 sequence (DNA): TGTGCCAGCAGTGCGGGACAGGGGGCGATCAAGGAAAAACTGTTTTTT. Translation: CASSAGQGAIKEKLFF. Full variable domain (missing parts from reference TRBV2 and TRBJ1-4): EPEVTQTPSHQVTQMGQEVILRCVPISNHLYFYWYRQILGQKVEFLVSFYNNEISEKSEIFDDQFSVERPDGSNFTLKIRSTKLEDSAMYFCASSAGQGAIKEKLFFGSGTQLSVL.

Ten or more counts support this clonotype. The chain joins TRBV12-3 or TRBV12-4 to TRBJ2-1, with D uncertain. Trimming left V 3 bases short and J 4 bases short, with 13 bases between. The CDR3 covers 15 residues. The CDR3 region is CASSFSQKAYNEQFF. As DNA, the CDR3 is TGTGCCAGCAGTTTTTCCCAAAAGGCTTACAATGAGCAGTTCTTC.

Notes on this clonotype: The CDR3 end shows no conserved phenylalanine or tryptophan, and so a read error is likely. The gene calls are TRBV29-1 and TRBJ1-2; the match to TRBD1 covers 7 bases. There are 12 residues in the CDR3. Looked up from germline, CDR1 is SQVTM and CDR2 is ANQGSEA. The ends lost 4 bases at V and 8 bases at J; junction bases unmatched: 7. CDR3 sequence reads: CSVAPSQGGYTC. The CDR3 DNA is TGCAGCGTTGCCCCTTCACAGGGGGGCTACACCTGC.

This clonotype was detected ten times or more. This chain links TRBV9 with TRBJ2-1; 7 bases are shared with TRBD2. The CDR3 runs 15 residues. Germline loops: CDR1 SGDLS, CDR2 YYNGEE. V was pared by 0 bases and J by 1 base, with 1 base of the junction left unmatched. CDR3 amino acids: CASSVGEGSYNEQFF. The DNA for the CDR3 is TGTGCCAGCAGCGTAGGGGAGGGGTCCTACAATGAGCAGTTCTTC.

This clonotype was seen repeatedly, ten times or more. The CDR3 DNA follows: TGCGCCAGCAGCTCGGGGACTAGTTCGCAGTATTTT. Protein product: CASSSGTSSQYF. The chain combines TRBV5-1 with TRBJ2-3, with 8 bases lining up with TRBD2. The CDR3 is 12 residues long. CDR1 and CDR2 from the germline V gene are SGHRS and YFSETQ. The V gene end was trimmed by 3 bases and the J gene end by 10 bases; junction bases not matched to a gene: 4.

Many counts were recorded for this clonotype. The chain links TRBV5-8 to TRBJ1-1; D may be TRBD1 (5 bases). Germline V gene sequence: CDR1 SGHTS, CDR2 YDEGEE. CDR3 size: 14 residues. The V and J ends lost 2 bases and 0 bases respectively, with 8 bases between them. The CDR3 sequence: CASSFGGVNTEAFF. The CDR3 nucleotides read TGTGCCAGCAGCTTCGGGGGGGTGAACACTGAAGCTTTCTTT.